The clone carrying this T cell receptor beta chain was seen at least ten times. RNA was extracted from bulk tissue without any cell sorting. More than 3 cm separated this lung sample from the edge of the tumor. A modified ARM-PCR protocol with three rounds of nested PCR amplified TCRbeta. TCRdb itself ran the multiplex PCR reads through MiXCR, one entry per CDR3 protein. The sample gives under 80,000 distinct CDR3 sequences, around three quarters of which show up once; over 35% is in the top ten. This entry comes from a study of tumor and adjacent non-tumor tissue in lung cancer. The CDR3 runs to 13 residues. Germline values: CDR1 MDHEN, CDR2 SYDVKM. V shed 6 bases, J shed 4 bases, and the junction held 2 bases outside the gene matches.

The clonotype originates from a man aged 60 to 69 with non-small cell lung cancer. The chain couples TRBV28 to TRBJ2-3; 9 bases line up with TRBD1. Input material: distant non-tumor lung tissue. This CDR3 is CASSGQGPDTQYF. The CDR3 DNA is TGTGCCAGCAGCGGACAGGGGCCAGATACGCAGTATTTT.